This section outlines one T cell receptor (beta chain) sequence together with its context. The entry originates in a study of blood T cell repertoires in COVID-19. Turning to the study itself: Acute-phase and convalescent COVID-19 samples originated in the United States, Italy and Spain. PBMCs, B-cell-depleted T cells, or T cells were the source of the cDNA or gDNA that made up the material.

In the source study's methods: Estimation of nucleated cell counts was performed using reference gene primer amplification. Sequenced by immunoSEQ multiplex PCR; TCRdb stores in-frame clones only, minus some. That table furnishes V, J and clone size, whereas the DNA furnished D and trimming. The profile shows fewer than 200,000 clones, over 75% of them singletons. Germline values: CDR1 SGHDT, CDR2 YYEEEE. V was pared by 5 bases and J by 3 bases, with 6 bases of the junction left unmatched. This CDR3 contains 15 residues. V is TRBV5-6 and J is TRBJ2-7; 12 bases map to TRBD1. This sequence was found in a man aged 35 to 55 with active or convalescent COVID-19. Sequencing input: peripheral blood. CDR3 in amino acids: CASRRDRGRSYEQYF. As DNA, the CDR3 is TGTGCCAGCAGGCGGGACAGGGGGCGCAGCTACGAGCAGTACTTC.